These T cell receptor beta chains were read from a single sample in a study of CD8 T cells in Susac syndrome. TCRdb reprocessed the immunoSEQ multiplex PCR reads with MiXCR, giving one entry per CDR3 protein. The table lists about 140,000 distinct CDR3 sequences, approximately 93% of them singletons. The sequencing sample was made of CD4+ T cells from PBMCs. The receptors shown here come from a human donor in good health. The CDR3 runs from the conserved cysteine through the conserved F or W. A clone size is listed for some rows: how often the clone was seen (once, few, many), or a class if it is expanded.

NA	15	TRBV12-3/TRBV12-4	TRBJ1-2	CASSLRPGQNYGYTF
NA	13	TRBV2	TRBJ1-5	CASNSGGNQPQHF
NA	14	TRBV10-2	TRBJ2-1	CASLASGSYNEQFF
NA	15	TRBV5-1	TRBJ1-5	CASSLWTGPNQPQHF
NA	16	TRBV7-9	TRBJ2-1	CASSSTRQGSHNEQFF
NA	19	TRBV4-1	TRBJ2-3	CASSQEARRASGRSDTQYF
few	14	TRBV20-1	TRBJ2-5	CSARRTGVEETQYF
NA	14	TRBV3-1	TRBJ2-3	CASSQDQSGDTQYF
NA	15	TRBV6-5	TRBJ2-7	CASSLGLADSYEQYF
NA	13	TRBV5-4	TRBJ2-3	CASSFVSTDTQYF
NA	12	TRBV15	TRBJ1-2	CATSRVGGGYTF
few	15	TRBV11-1	TRBJ1-1	CASSLSGGRNTEAFF
NA	16	TRBV11-2	TRBJ1-3	CASSLDRGVSGNTIYF
NA	14	TRBV29-1	TRBJ2-1	CSVENRGWYNEQFF
few	13	TRBV6-1	TRBJ1-2	CASSRGQSYGYTF
NA	16	TRBV2	TRBJ2-7	CASSEGGSGGGYEQYF
NA	14	TRBV27	TRBJ2-4	CASTPPGLLNIQYF